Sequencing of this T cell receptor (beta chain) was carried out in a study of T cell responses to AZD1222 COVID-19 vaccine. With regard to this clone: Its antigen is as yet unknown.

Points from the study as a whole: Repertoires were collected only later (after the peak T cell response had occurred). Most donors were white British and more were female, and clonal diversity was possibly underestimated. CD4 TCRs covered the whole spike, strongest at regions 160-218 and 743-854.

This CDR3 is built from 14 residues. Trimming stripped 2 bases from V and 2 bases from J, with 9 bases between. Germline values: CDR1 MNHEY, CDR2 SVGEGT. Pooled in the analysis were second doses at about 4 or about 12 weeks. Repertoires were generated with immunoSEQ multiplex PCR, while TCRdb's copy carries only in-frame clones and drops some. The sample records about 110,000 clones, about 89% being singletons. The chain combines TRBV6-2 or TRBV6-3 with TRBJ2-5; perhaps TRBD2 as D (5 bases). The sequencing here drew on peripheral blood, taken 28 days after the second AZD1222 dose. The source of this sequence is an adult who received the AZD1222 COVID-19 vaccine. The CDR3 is CASSYEAVQETQYF. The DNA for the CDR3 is TGTGCCAGCAGTTACGAAGCGGTTCAAGAGACCCAGTACTTC.